This T cell receptor (beta chain) was captured by sequencing in a study of blood T cell repertoires in COVID-19. Sequencing used immunoSEQ multiplex PCR; TCRdb keeps in-frame clones, though not all of them. This sample has 250,000 to 300,000 clones, with about 88% found just once. Trimming stripped 8 bases from V and 0 bases from J, with 15 bases between. CDR1 SGDLS and CDR2 YYNGEE come from the germline V gene. The CDR3 spans 15 residues. The sequence was obtained from a man younger than 30 with active or convalescent COVID-19. The sample taken for sequencing was peripheral blood. The chain combines TRBV9 with TRBJ1-5, with TRBD1 as a possible D gene (6 bases). The chain's CDR3 is CARTGEGHSNQPQHF. The DNA for the CDR3 is TGTGCCAGGACCGGAGAGGGACATAGCAATCAGCCCCAGCATTTT. Together with reference TRBV9 and TRBJ1-5, the CDR3 gives the full variable domain: DSGVTQTPKHLITATGQRVTLRCSPRSGDLSVYWYQQSLDQGLQFLIQYYNGEERAKGNILERFSAQQFPDLHSELNLSSLELGDSALYFCARTGEGHSNQPQHFGDGTRLSIL.